These 23 T cell receptor beta chains were all obtained from the same sample, sequenced in a study of memory CD8 T cells in hepatitis C reinfection. Time point of the sample: pre-reinfection, 55 to 20 weeks before reinfection detection. The sorted cells went straight to TCR sequencing with no prior in vitro expansion. Profiling relied on immunoSEQ multiplex PCR, and the TCRdb table lists in-frame clones only, not all of them. The table lists approximately 50,000 clones, just under 90% of them singletons, with roughly 0.99% in the top ten. Input material: naive CD8+ T cells sorted from blood. These receptors were taken from a man younger than 35 with hepatitis C virus infection.

The chain combines TRBV27 with TRBJ2-7; 7 bases are a match to TRBD1. Per germline, CDR1 MNHEY and CDR2 SMNVEV (reference sequence). V lost 3 bases and J lost 2; bases outside the gene matches: 7. This CDR3 region has 15 residues. CDR3: CASSFPLGQPYEQYV. The CDR3 DNA reads TGTGCCAGCAGTTTCCCCCTGGGACAGCCCTACGAGCAGTACGTC.

This clone was detected a few times. The chain uses TRBV4-3 and TRBJ2-3; TRBD2 agrees at 10 bases. Germline V gene lookup returns CDR1 LGHNA and CDR2 YSLEER. The CDR3 is made up of 16 amino acids. Trimming at V came to 0 bases and at J to 4 bases, leaving 4 bases not matched to a gene. The CDR3 DNA follows: TGCGCCAGCAGCCAAGATAAAGCGGGGGGGCCAGATACGCAGTATTTT. Amino acids: CASSQDKAGGPDTQYF.

CDR3 sequence (DNA): TGTGCCAGTAGTGCGACAGGGAGCTCCTACGAGCAGTACTTC. Its protein product is CASSATGSSYEQYF. V gene TRBV19 combines with J gene TRBJ2-7; 7 nucleotides line up with TRBD1. Germline assignment: CDR1 LNHDA and CDR2 SQIVND (reference sequence). The CDR3 is 14 residues long. Losses at the gene ends were 5 bases for V and 0 bases for J; bases not matched to a gene: 4.

This chain links TRBV5-8 with TRBJ2-1, with 8 bases fitting TRBD2. With 0 bases clipped from V and 1 base from J, the junction kept 3 bases outside the gene matches. The CDR3 runs 16 residues. Germline CDR1 SGHTS, CDR2 YDEGEE. The CDR3 protein is CASSLGLAGSYNEQFF. In DNA, the CDR3 is TGTGCCAGCAGCTTGGGTCTAGCGGGTTCCTACAATGAGCAGTTCTTC.

V and J are TRBV7-9 and TRBJ2-2, with D tentatively TRBD1 (6 bases). The CDR3 extends over 15 amino acids. The germline V gene encodes CDR1 SEHNR and CDR2 FQNEAQ (reference sequence). V dropped 2 bases and J dropped 3 bases, with 10 bases sitting between them. CDR3 sequence (DNA): TGTGCCAGCAGCTTAAAGGACAGTCACACCGGGGAGCTGTTTTTT. Protein product: CASSLKDSHTGELFF.

This chain uses TRBV7-9 with TRBJ2-2; a weak D match, TRBD2 (6 bases). The CDR3 totals 18 residues. Trimming removed 3 bases from V and 0 bases from J, with 17 bases in between. Germline values: CDR1 SEHNR, CDR2 FQNEAQ (reference sequence). The CDR3: CASSLGDSLATNTGELFF. CDR3 nucleotide sequence: TGTGCCAGCAGCTTGGGGGACTCCCTTGCGACGAACACCGGGGAGCTGTTTTTT.

The rearrangement links TRBV6-6 to TRBJ2-1, with 7 bases fitting TRBD2. The CDR3 sequence is 16 residues long. V lost 0 bases, J lost 5 bases, and 7 bases stayed unmatched. CDR1 MNHNY and CDR2 SVGAGI come from the germline V gene (reference sequence). CDR3: CASSYSRTSANNEQFF. For the CDR3, the DNA is TGTGCCAGCAGTTACTCGAGAACTAGCGCGAACAATGAGCAGTTCTTC.

This chain connects TRBV28 to TRBJ1-2; TRBD1 aligns across 9 bases. J gave up 5 bases and V 5 bases, and 9 bases lay outside the gene matches. The CDR3 is 15 amino acids. The germline CDR1 and CDR2 sequences are MDHEN and SYDVKM. CDR3 in DNA: TGTGCCAGCAGTCCTATTGGGACAGGGTGGTATGGCTACACCTTC. This encodes CASSPIGTGWYGYTF.

CDR3 loop: CASSLGEGGNTGELFF. The CDR3 nucleotides are TGTGCCAGCAGCTTAGGGGAGGGCGGAAACACCGGGGAGCTGTTTTTT. The J gene is TRBJ2-2, the V gene TRBV7-6, with TRBD2 matching over 7 bases. This CDR3 region has 16 residues. Per germline, CDR1 SGHVS and CDR2 FNYEAQ. With V trimmed by 1 base and J by 2 bases, 4 bases remained unmatched.

The chain links TRBV11-2 to TRBJ2-3; D possibly corresponds to TRBD1 (5 bases). V was shortened by 0 bases and J by 5 bases, with 18 bases between the two germline ends. Germline-derived CDR1 and CDR2 are SGHAT and FQNNGV. The CDR3 length is 17 residues. CDR3 region: CASSLDGWGSSRDTQYF. CDR3 sequence (DNA): TGTGCCAGCAGCTTAGACGGGTGGGGCTCTAGTCGAGATACGCAGTATTTT. Full variable domain (missing parts from reference TRBV11-2 and TRBJ2-3): EAGVAQSPRYKIIEKRQSVAFWCNPISGHATLYWYQQILGQGPKLLIQFQNNGVVDDSQLPKDRFSAERLKGVDSTLKIQPAKLEDSAVYLCASSLDGWGSSRDTQYFGPGTRLTVL.

The genes are TRBV5-6 and TRBJ2-1; 8 bases are shared with TRBD2. The CDR3 has 16 amino acids. V trimming: 6 bases; J trimming: 0 bases; junction bases outside the gene matches: 8. Germline CDR1 is SGHDT and CDR2 is YYEEEE. The CDR3 coding sequence is TGTGCCAGCACCATAACCGGGACTAGCTCCTACAATGAGCAGTTCTTC. This codes for CASTITGTSSYNEQFF. The full variable domain, its missing parts supplied by reference TRBV5-6 and TRBJ2-1, is DAGVTQSPTHLIKTRGQQVTLRCSPKSGHDTVSWYQQALGQGPQFIFQYYEEEERQRGNFPDRFSGHQFPNYSSELNVNALLLGDSALYLCASTITGTSSYNEQFFGPGTRLTVL.

The chain recombines TRBV29-1 with TRBJ1-1; 7 bases align to TRBD1. V lost 5 bases, J lost 8 bases, and 8 bases stayed unmatched. The CDR3 is 12 amino acids. The V gene's germline CDR1 is SQVTM and CDR2 ANQGSEA. CDR3 region: CSVLQGTAEAFF. As DNA, the CDR3 is TGCAGCGTTCTACAAGGGACAGCAGAAGCTTTCTTT.

With regard to this clone: Other DNA sequences within the sample encode an identical CDR3. This chain links TRBV27 with TRBJ2-1, with TRBD1 matching over 8 bases. Trimming at V came to 5 bases and at J to 3 bases, leaving 6 bases not matched to a gene. Germline lookup yields CDR1 MNHEY and CDR2 SMNVEV (reference sequence). This CDR3 has 15 residues. CDR3 sequence (DNA): TGTGCCAGCAGTCCCGGACAGGGTTACTACAATGAGCAGTTCTTC. Residues: CASSPGQGYYNEQFF.

This chain uses TRBV14 with TRBJ2-2, with D tentatively TRBD1 (5 bases). The CDR3 totals 15 residues. Germline lookup yields CDR1 SGHDN and CDR2 FVKESK. V lost 4 bases and J 6 bases, leaving 15 bases between the germline ends. CDR3: CASSRESSGPGELFF. For the CDR3, the DNA is TGTGCCAGCAGCCGTGAAAGTTCAGGGCCCGGGGAGCTGTTTTTT.

The genes are TRBV6-6 and TRBJ1-5, with unresolved D. The germline V and J ends were trimmed by 4 bases and 0 bases, with 7 bases remaining between them. The length of the CDR3 is 14 residues. CDR1 MNHNY and CDR2 SVGAGI come from the germline V gene (reference sequence). The CDR3: CASSSSDSNQPQHF. The CDR3, as DNA: TGTGCCAGCAGTTCTAGCGATAGCAATCAGCCCCAGCATTTT.

The J gene is TRBJ2-7, the V gene TRBV5-1; 7 nucleotides align to TRBD1. The CDR3 is 16 amino acids. V lost 3 bases and J lost 3; bases outside the gene matches: 12. Germline CDR1 SGHRS, CDR2 YFSETQ. The CDR3 is CASSSHRGRIHYEQYV. The DNA for the CDR3 is TGCGCCAGCAGCTCCCACAGGGGTCGGATACACTACGAGCAGTACGTC.

The CDR3 loop reads CASSPVQTSGLYNEQFF. CDR3 DNA sequence: TGTGCCAGCAGCCCCGTGCAAACTAGCGGGCTTTACAATGAGCAGTTCTTC. The rearrangement joins TRBV5-5 to TRBJ2-1; 9 bases match TRBD2. The trim removed 4 bases at V and 4 bases at J, leaving 12 bases unmatched. The CDR3 consists of 17 residues. Germline CDR1 reads SGHKS; CDR2 reads YYEKEE (reference sequence).

The V and J genes are TRBV7-9 and TRBJ2-1, with 10 bases that match TRBD2. The CDR3 has 16 amino acids. Losses at the gene ends were 5 bases for V and 2 bases for J; bases not matched to a gene: 6. CDR1 is SEHNR, CDR2 FQNEAQ, per germline (reference sequence). CDR3 region: CASSPRTSGTYNEQFF. CDR3 nucleotides: TGTGCCAGCAGCCCCCGGACTAGCGGAACCTACAATGAGCAGTTCTTC.

This rearrangement joins TRBV19 to TRBJ2-3; maybe TRBD2 (5 bases). With 5 bases removed from V and 0 bases from J, the gap between germline ends came to 15 bases. The germline CDR1 and CDR2 sequences are LNHDA and SQIVND (reference sequence). This CDR3 is 16 amino acids long. Written as DNA, the CDR3 is TGTGCCAGTAGTCTGGGAAAGCGGTCTAGCACAGATACGCAGTATTTT. It translates to CASSLGKRSSTDTQYF.

V gene TRBV7-9 combines with J gene TRBJ1-1, with a tentative D call TRBD1 (5 bases). Trimming removed 4 bases at V and 1 base at J, with 10 bases between. The CDR3 spans 14 residues. Germline V gene sequence: CDR1 SEHNR, CDR2 FQNEAQ (reference sequence). CDR3 sequence (DNA): TGTGCCAGCAGCTCCTTAACAGGGAACACTGAAGCTTTCTTT. Translating gives CASSSLTGNTEAFF. The whole variable domain, remainder taken from reference TRBV7-9 and TRBJ1-1, is DTGVSQNPRHKITKRGQNVTFRCDPISEHNRLYWYRQTLGQGPEFLTYFQNEAQLEKSRLLSDRFSAERPKGSFSTLEIQRTEQGDSAMYLCASSSLTGNTEAFFGQGTRLTVV.

V usage is TRBV19 and J usage is TRBJ1-5, with TRBD1 matching over 8 bases. Germline loops: CDR1 LNHDA, CDR2 SQIVND (reference sequence). This CDR3 spans 12 amino acids. The V gene end was trimmed by 10 bases and the J gene end by 7 bases; junction bases not matched to a gene: 6. The CDR3 DNA sequence: TGTGCCACCCGACAGGGGAACCAGCCCCAGCATTTT. Its protein product is CATRQGNQPQHF.

The V and J genes are TRBV11-3 and TRBJ2-1; D is uncertain. Looked up from germline, CDR1 is SGHNT and CDR2 is YENEEA. This CDR3 comprises 12 residues. Trimming pared 3 bases from V and 8 bases from J, leaving 8 bases between. The CDR3 nucleotides read TGTGCCAGCAGCTTTAGCAACTATGAGCAGTTCTTC. Translation: CASSFSNYEQFF.

The genes are TRBV5-1 and TRBJ1-1; 12 bases are shared with TRBD1. Germline CDR1 and CDR2: SGHRS and YFSETQ. V lost 4 bases to trimming and J lost 3 bases; unmatched junction nucleotides: 4. This CDR3 comprises 15 residues. The CDR3 loop reads CASSLGQGADTEAFF. The CDR3 bases are TGCGCCAGCAGCCTGGGACAGGGGGCAGACACTGAAGCTTTCTTT.